The 18 T cell receptor beta chains given below trace back to one sample, sequenced in a study of T cells in Graves' hyperthyroidism and ophthalmopathy. Amplification targeted TCR beta CDR3 regions from RNA transcripts. In the first-round RT-PCR of the TCR CDR3, the HTBI primer set was used. TCRdb reanalysed the multiplex PCR reads using MiXCR and keeps one entry per CDR3 protein. The sample includes hundreds of thousands of distinct CDR3 sequences, 15% seen only once; the top ten take around a third. Sequencing was performed on blood. The receptors stem from a woman aged 25 to 39 with Graves' hyperthyroidism.

Here the CDR3 reads CSAPRGGSDYEQYF. The CDR3 nucleotides are TGCAGTGCTCCCAGGGGGGGGTCCGACTACGAGCAGTACTTC. The chain is built from TRBV20-1 and TRBJ2-7; D possibly uses TRBD1 or TRBD2 (7 bases each). Germline lookup yields CDR1 DFQATT and CDR2 SNEGSKA (reference sequence). This CDR3 comprises 14 residues. V was clipped by 5 bases and J by 3 bases, with 17 bases between them.

This clonotype has a handful of counts. The chain joins TRBV5-4 to TRBJ2-6, with D perhaps TRBD1 (7 bases). CDR1 SGHNT and CDR2 YYREEE come from the germline V gene (reference sequence). The CDR3 is 16 amino acids. Between the trimmed V and J ends, which lost 6 bases and 6 bases, there was a span of 19 bases. The CDR3 DNA reads TGTGCCAGCAACGACAGGGAGGCTCTGGTGGCCAACGTCCTGACTTTC. Translating gives CASNDREALVANVLTF.

This clonotype was counted only a few times. The chain links TRBV14 to TRBJ2-2; 14 bases are shared with TRBD2. CDR1 and CDR2 (germline): SGHDN, FVKESK. The CDR3 is 17 amino acids. V shed 6 bases and J 5 bases; nucleotides not matched to a gene: 8. The CDR3 spells CASRGGGLAGETGELFF. As DNA, the CDR3 is TGTGCCAGCAGAGGAGGGGGACTAGCGGGAGAAACCGGGGAGCTGTTTTTT.

The chain combines TRBV25-1 with TRBJ1-5, with 9 bases that match TRBD1. Germline V lookup: CDR1 MGHDK, CDR2 SYGVNS. J gave up 5 bases and V 3 bases, and 5 bases lay outside the gene matches. The CDR3 is 15 residues long. The CDR3 loop reads CASSDTRQGDQPQHF. The DNA of the CDR3 is TGTGCCAGCAGTGATACCAGACAGGGGGATCAGCCCCAGCATTTT.

At least ten counts were recorded for this clonotype. This rearrangement joins TRBV7-2 to TRBJ2-7, with no clear D. Trimming pared 5 bases from V and 4 bases from J, leaving 6 bases between. Germline V gives CDR1 SGHTA, CDR2 FQGNSA. The CDR3 contains 11 residues. The CDR3 reads CASSEKYEQYF. The CDR3 DNA follows: TGTGCCAGCAGCGAGAAATACGAGCAGTACTTC.

This clonotype was detected only a few times. The CDR3 does not close with the conserved phenylalanine or tryptophan, likely indicating a read error. The genes are TRBV11-2 and TRBJ2-2; weak D call: TRBD2 (5 bases). This CDR3 spans 14 amino acids. CDR1 is SGHAT, CDR2 FQNNGV, per germline. The V end was cut by 1 base, the J end by 6 bases, with 9 bases between. The chain's CDR3 is CASSLAKGAGELFL. The CDR3, as DNA: TGTGCCAGCAGCTTAGCTAAGGGAGCCGGGGAGCTGTTTCTT.

This clonotype was seen at least ten times. This rearrangement joins TRBV7-8 to TRBJ2-1; 12 bases map to TRBD2. V shed 5 bases, J shed 3 bases, and the junction held 2 bases outside the gene matches. Germline CDR1 and CDR2: SGHVS and FQNEAQ. This CDR3 has 15 amino acids. In DNA, the CDR3 is TGTGCCAGCAGCCGACTAGCGGGAGTCTACAATGAGCAGTTCTTC. Protein: CASSRLAGVYNEQFF.

The sample holds many counts of this clonotype. The chain recombines TRBV3-1 with TRBJ2-2; no definite D call. Germline CDR1 and CDR2: LGHDT and YNNKEL (reference sequence). The CDR3 is 13 residues long. V dropped 3 bases and J dropped 2 bases, with 4 bases sitting between them. Here the CDR3 DNA reads TGTGCCAGCAGCCAGGGAAACACCGGGGAGCTGTTTTTT. It specifies CASSQGNTGELFF. The full variable domain, in which reference TRBV3-1 and TRBJ2-2 provide the parts outside the CDR3, is DTAVSQTPKYLVTQMGNDKSIKCEQNLGHDTMYWYKQDSKKFLKIMFSYNNKELIINETVPNRFSPKSPDKAHLNLHINSLELGDSAVYFCASSQGNTGELFFGEGSRLTVL.

This sequence joins TRBV5-1 and TRBJ2-7; maybe TRBD1 (5 bases). The J call may be wrong; the DNA end is better matched by TRBJ2-1. This CDR3 has 18 amino acids. Looked up from germline, CDR1 is SGHRS and CDR2 is YFSETQ. The CDR3 reads CASSSGWAQGTKSYEQFF. The CDR3 region has the DNA TGCGCCAGCAGCTCTGGATGGGCGCAGGGAACTAAATCCTACGAGCAGTTCTTC.

At least ten counts were recorded for this clonotype. The gene calls are TRBV3-1 and TRBJ1-1; TRBD1 might be the D (5 bases). With 4 bases removed from V and 1 base from J, the gap between germline ends came to 10 bases. The germline CDR1 and CDR2 sequences are LGHDT and YNNKEL (reference sequence). CDR3 length equals 14 residues. The CDR3 DNA sequence: TGTGCCAGCAGCCGGCTCAGGGCGAACACTGAAGCTTTCTTT. Protein sequence: CASSRLRANTEAFF.

This clonotype has a count of ten or more. The V gene is TRBV6-2 or TRBV6-3, the J gene TRBJ1-5; unclear D gene. Germline CDR1 and CDR2: MNHEY and SVGEGT. V shed 0 bases and J shed 9 bases, with 12 bases lying between them. The CDR3 has 14 residues. The CDR3, as DNA: TGTGCCAGCAGTTACTCGAAGTGGGTTCCGCCCCAGCATTTT. Its translation is CASSYSKWVPPQHF.

CDR3 sequence: CASSAHIGEAFF. Here the CDR3 DNA reads TGTGCCAGCAGCGCCCACATCGGCGAAGCTTTCTTT. The chain has TRBV7-6 and TRBJ1-1; D is unresolved. CDR3 size: 12 residues. CDR1 is SGHVS and CDR2 is FNYEAQ in the germline V gene. Trimming took off 5 bases at V and 8 bases at J, with 12 bases between the two ends.

This clonotype was recorded many times. The J gene is TRBJ2-2, the V gene TRBV28, with TRBD2 matching over 8 bases. The germline CDR1 and CDR2 sequences are MDHEN and SYDVKM. This CDR3 spans 15 amino acids. Trimming took 6 bases from V and 4 from J; bases not matched to a gene: 7. The CDR3: CASSPAGVSTGELFF. Written as DNA, the CDR3 is TGTGCCAGCAGCCCAGCGGGAGTGAGCACCGGGGAGCTGTTTTTT.

On this clonotype: A read error may produce the germline difference seen at one junction end. This chain links TRBV28 with TRBJ1-2, with TRBD1 matching over 9 bases. CDR1 and CDR2 from the germline V gene are MDHEN and SYDVKM. The CDR3 loop spans 13 amino acids. CDR3 in DNA: TGTGTCAGCAGACAGGGGGTAGCAGGGGGCTACACCTTC. Its protein is CVSRQGVAGGYTF.

This clonotype occurred many times. The gene calls are TRBV27 and TRBJ2-1; TRBD2 matches at 13 bases. The CDR3 runs to 16 residues. Germline V gives CDR1 MNHEY, CDR2 SMNVEV (reference sequence). After removal of 2 bases from V and 8 bases from J, the junction contained 6 bases not matched to a gene. CDR3 in amino acids: CASSLLLAGGPDEQFF. As DNA, the CDR3 is TGTGCCAGCAGTTTACTACTAGCGGGAGGGCCCGATGAGCAGTTCTTC.

The sample holds a few counts of this clonotype. The genes are TRBV20-1 and TRBJ2-1, with 14 bases identical to TRBD2. Germline values: CDR1 DFQATT, CDR2 SNEGSKA (reference sequence). The V and J ends lost 4 bases and 4 bases, in that order; junction bases with no gene match: 6. The CDR3 spans 16 residues. The CDR3 protein is CSANRLAGGRYNEQFF. The CDR3 coding sequence is TGCAGTGCTAACCGACTAGCGGGAGGGAGATACAATGAGCAGTTCTTC.

The table lists this clonotype with many counts. This chain joins TRBV28 and TRBJ2-1; the D is unclear. The CDR3 extends over 15 amino acids. With 6 bases removed from V and 9 bases from J, the gap between germline ends came to 21 bases. Germline assignment: CDR1 MDHEN and CDR2 SYDVKM. CDR3 protein: CASRPTLGPPGEQFF. CDR3 in DNA: TGTGCCAGCAGGCCGACCCTAGGGCCGCCCGGTGAGCAGTTCTTC.

This clonotype was counted many times. The chain uses TRBV20-1 and TRBJ2-3; TRBD2 matches at 7 bases. Germline lookup yields CDR1 DFQATT and CDR2 SNEGSKA (reference sequence). The trim removed 2 bases at V and 5 bases at J, leaving 4 bases unmatched. The CDR3 totals 13 residues. CDR3 in DNA: TGCAGTGCTAGACGCTCTAGCGGAGATACGCAGTATTTT. This translates into CSARRSSGDTQYF.